The source of this T cell receptor (beta chain) is a study of shared clonotypes between healthy human individuals (dated by TCRdb to the early 2020s). Turning to the overall study: The cohort included three men and two women between 18 and 49 years of age. Per donor, three plates each were used for CD4 naive and CD4 memory, two for CD8 naive, and one for CD8 memory. The study deeply sequenced blood TCR repertoires of several healthy adults to estimate repertoire size and the extent of clonotype sharing between individuals. Different laboratories and diverse techniques were used to prepare libraries and sequence TCR repertoires, to increase sequencing depth and limit assay-specific biases. Leukapheresis yielded between about 0.8 and 9.5 billion PBMCs per donor.

CD8 naive samples consisted of CD45RO-negative cells that were positively selected for CCR7, yielding a CD45RA+CCR7+ population without TemRA cells. Healthy HIV-negative adults with no recently reported acute infections or vaccinations were included as donors. Every donor was a Caucasian adult residing in Nashville, Tennessee, USA. Blood was collected by leukapheresis, and PBMCs were isolated by Ficoll-Histopaque density gradient centrifugation and then cryopreserved in liquid nitrogen vapor phase. Purity and quantity of every magnetically sorted T cell population were checked by analytical flow cytometry. Each sorted fraction had its genomic DNA isolated and then quantified by UV absorbance on a Nanodrop 2000c. Concerning this clone: What antigen it recognizes has not been identified. Base-call qualities are not available, and no considerably larger clone is one nucleotide away.

TCR CDR3 regions were amplified from genomic DNA by multiplex PCR using the deep immunoSEQ assay. For each cell subset, the extracted genomic DNA was distributed evenly across all wells of several immunoSEQ 96-well plates, and each plate served as one replicate. For sorted subsets, around 200 ng genomic DNA, equal to about 30,000 T cell genomes, was loaded into each replicate PCR. Purified libraries were measured with a Qubit 3.0 fluorometer, size-checked on a Bioanalyzer 2100, and measured again with the KAPA Library Quantification kit. A separate single-read 150-cycle Illumina NextSeq 550 flow cell was used to sequence each immunoSEQ 96-well plate. The paper's data handling went like this. Because only junctional sequences without quality scores were contained in the immunoSEQ output, filtering matching that applied to full-length reads could not be performed. To assign V/J genes and CDR3, sequences were annotated against IMGT germline references using PyIR, a Python wrapper for IgBLAST v1.9. Reads were removed for weak V/J assignments (E-value above 1e-6), missing CDR3, stop codons, out-of-frame junctions, or ambiguous translated residues. V3J clonotypes were defined as sequences sharing the same inferred V gene, J gene, and CDR3 amino acid sequence. The percentage overlap between two repertoires was calculated by dividing the number of shared unique clonotypes by the size of the smaller repertoire. Three approaches were used to assess repertoire richness: RTK rarefaction, the Chao1 estimator, and Recon v2.1 estimates of unobserved clonotypes. For all TCRbeta clonotypes obtained by the gDNA method from several donors, generation probabilities were computed with OLGA. As stored in TCRdb, this immuneACCESS dataset retains in-frame rearrangements with V and J assigned. A fraction of the clones does not appear; measured against another copy, unresolved V genes explain less than half of the discrepancy, and the remainder lacks a known reason. D and trimming come from the DNA, and the V and J calls and clone size come from that table. The sample includes around 610,000 clones, with roughly 96% observed a single time. More than 0.085% of the sample lies in the top ten.

Overall study results and their limits: Clonotypes shared by all four sorted-subset donors showed higher generation probabilities than non-shared clonotypes. Even with the large sequencing depth, rarefaction of the sorted-subset datasets indicated that sequencing was incomplete. Estimated clonotype richness was generally larger for naive than for memory subsets. The small number of donors limited the genetic and exposure-history diversity represented. Based on pairwise subsampling, the degree of clonotype sharing among donors was expected to be affected by sequencing depth. Approximately 5% of naive CD4, 3% to 4% of naive CD8, roughly 2.4% of memory CD4, and about 0.4% of memory CD8 clonotypes were shared across a few donors. Sampling was restricted to blood, and TCR repertoires in tissue are likely to differ from TCR repertoires in blood.

V is shortened by 2 bases, J by 3 bases, and the region joining them spans 11 bases. The CDR3 contains 15 residues, cysteine and phenylalanine counted. The CDR3 DNA has 45 bases and is translated from base 1. Reading the germline V gene (reference sequence) gives CDR1 SEHNR and CDR2 FQNEAQ. Sample: naive CD8+ T cells sorted from blood. The sample's cell subset or site label, decoded: CD45RA+CCR7+. The source of this sequence is a woman under 40 in good health. The rearranged segments are TRBV7-9 and TRBJ2-1, with a tentative D gene TRBD1 over 6 matching bases. The bases read TGTGCCAGCAGCTTAAGTGGGACAAGCTACAATGAGCAGTTCTTC. The translation is CASSLSGTSYNEQFF. Where the CDR3 stops, the reference TRBV7-9 and TRBJ2-1 genes take over; the full variable domain is DTGVSQNPRHKITKRGQNVTFRCDPISEHNRLYWYRQTLGQGPEFLTYFQNEAQLEKSRLLSDRFSAERPKGSFSTLEIQRTEQGDSAMYLCASSLSGTSYNEQFFGPGTRLTVL.